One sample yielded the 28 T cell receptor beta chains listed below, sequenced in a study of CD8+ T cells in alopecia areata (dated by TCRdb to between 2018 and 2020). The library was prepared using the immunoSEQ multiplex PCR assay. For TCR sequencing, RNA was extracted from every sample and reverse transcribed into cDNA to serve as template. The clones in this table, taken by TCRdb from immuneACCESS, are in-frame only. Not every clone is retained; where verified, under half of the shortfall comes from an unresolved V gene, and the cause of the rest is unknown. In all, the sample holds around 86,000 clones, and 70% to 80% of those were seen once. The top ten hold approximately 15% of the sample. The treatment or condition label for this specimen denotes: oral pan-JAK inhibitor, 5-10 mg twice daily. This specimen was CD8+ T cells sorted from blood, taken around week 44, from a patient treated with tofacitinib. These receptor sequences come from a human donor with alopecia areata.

The CDR3 loop is CASSSPGQENIQYF. Here the CDR3 DNA reads TGTGCCAGCAGCTCGCCGGGACAGGAAAACATTCAGTACTTC. The V call is TRBV7-8, the J call TRBJ2-4, with 8 nucleotides matching TRBD1. V shed 4 bases and J 5 bases; nucleotides not matched to a gene: 4. The germline gives CDR1 SGHVS, CDR2 FQNEAQ. This CDR3 is 14 amino acids long.

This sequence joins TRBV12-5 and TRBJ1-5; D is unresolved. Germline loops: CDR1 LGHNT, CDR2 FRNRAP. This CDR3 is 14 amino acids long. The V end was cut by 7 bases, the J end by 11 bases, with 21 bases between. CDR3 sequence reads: CASAKEGGREAQHF. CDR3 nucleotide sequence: TGTGCTAGTGCCAAAGAGGGTGGTCGGGAGGCCCAGCATTTT.

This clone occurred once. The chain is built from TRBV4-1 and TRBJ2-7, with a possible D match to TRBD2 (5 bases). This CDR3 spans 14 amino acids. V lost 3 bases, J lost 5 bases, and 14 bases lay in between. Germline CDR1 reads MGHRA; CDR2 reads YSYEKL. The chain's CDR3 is CASSQGLGSNEQYF. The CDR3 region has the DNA TGCGCCAGCAGCCAGGGGTTAGGGAGTAACGAGCAGTACTTC.

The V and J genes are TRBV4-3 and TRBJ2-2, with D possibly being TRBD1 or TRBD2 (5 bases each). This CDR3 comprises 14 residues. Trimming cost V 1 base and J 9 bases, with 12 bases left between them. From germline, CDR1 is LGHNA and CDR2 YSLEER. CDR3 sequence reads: CASSQVEGKRELFF. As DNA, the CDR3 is TGCGCCAGCAGCCAAGTAGAGGGGAAAAGGGAGCTGTTTTTT.

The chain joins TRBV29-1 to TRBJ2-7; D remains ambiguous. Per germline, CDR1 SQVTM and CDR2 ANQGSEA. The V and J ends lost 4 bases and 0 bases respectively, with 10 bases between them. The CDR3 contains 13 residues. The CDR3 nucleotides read TGCAGCGTTGTCCCCCGGAGCTCCTACGAGCAGTACTTC. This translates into CSVVPRSSYEQYF.

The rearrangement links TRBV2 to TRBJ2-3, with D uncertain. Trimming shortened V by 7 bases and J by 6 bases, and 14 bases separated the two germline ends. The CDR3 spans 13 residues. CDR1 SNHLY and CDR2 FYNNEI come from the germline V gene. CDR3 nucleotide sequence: TGTGCCAGCACACCTCCCCAGTGGGATACGCAGTATTTT. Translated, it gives CASTPPQWDTQYF.

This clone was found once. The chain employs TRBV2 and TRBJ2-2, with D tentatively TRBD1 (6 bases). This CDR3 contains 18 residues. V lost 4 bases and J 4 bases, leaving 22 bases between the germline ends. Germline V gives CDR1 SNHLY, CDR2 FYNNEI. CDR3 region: CASSVSRDIFFSTGELFF. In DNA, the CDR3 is TGTGCCAGCAGTGTTTCACGGGACATCTTTTTTAGCACCGGGGAGCTGTTTTTT.

CDR3 DNA: TGCGCCAGCTATGGGGAGGGGGCGTCCTATGGCTACACCTTC. Translation gives CASYGEGASYGYTF. This chain uses TRBV10-2 with TRBJ1-2; 7 bases match TRBD1. V was pared by 8 bases and J by 4 bases, with 10 bases of the junction left unmatched. This CDR3 contains 14 residues. The V gene's germline CDR1 is WSHSY and CDR2 SAAADI.

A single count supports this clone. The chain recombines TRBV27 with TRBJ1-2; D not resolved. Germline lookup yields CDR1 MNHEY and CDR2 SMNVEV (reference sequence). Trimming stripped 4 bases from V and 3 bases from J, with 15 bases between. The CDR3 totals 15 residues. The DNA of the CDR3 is TGTGCCAGCAGTTCCCCGGCAGCCGGGGACTATGGCTACACCTTC. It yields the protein CASSSPAAGDYGYTF.

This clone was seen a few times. The CDR3 DNA follows: TGCGCCAGCAGCGCGGGAAACATTCAGTACTTC. This sequence encodes CASSAGNIQYF. The V gene is TRBV4-3, the J gene TRBJ2-4; the D gene is possibly TRBD2 (5 bases). Per the germline V gene, CDR1 is LGHNA and CDR2 is YSLEER. The CDR3 sequence is 11 residues long. V lost 5 bases and J 6 bases, leaving 5 bases between the germline ends.

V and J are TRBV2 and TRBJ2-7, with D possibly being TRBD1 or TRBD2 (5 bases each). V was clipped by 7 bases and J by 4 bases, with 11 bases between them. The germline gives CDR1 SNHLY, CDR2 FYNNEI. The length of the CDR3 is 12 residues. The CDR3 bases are TGTGCCAGCATGGGACGTGAGTACGAGCAGTACTTC. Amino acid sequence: CASMGREYEQYF. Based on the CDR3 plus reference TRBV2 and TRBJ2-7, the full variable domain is EPEVTQTPSHQVTQMGQEVILRCVPISNHLYFYWYRQILGQKVEFLVSFYNNEISEKSEIFDDQFSVERPDGSNFTLKIRSTKLEDSAMYFCASMGREYEQYFGPGTRLTVT.

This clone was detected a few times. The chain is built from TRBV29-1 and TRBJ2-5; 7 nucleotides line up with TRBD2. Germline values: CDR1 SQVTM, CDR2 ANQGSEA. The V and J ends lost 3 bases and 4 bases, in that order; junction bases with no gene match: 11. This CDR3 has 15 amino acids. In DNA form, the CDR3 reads TGCAGCGTTGAGGCGGGGGTAGGAAGGGGAGAGACCCAGTACTTC. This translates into CSVEAGVGRGETQYF.

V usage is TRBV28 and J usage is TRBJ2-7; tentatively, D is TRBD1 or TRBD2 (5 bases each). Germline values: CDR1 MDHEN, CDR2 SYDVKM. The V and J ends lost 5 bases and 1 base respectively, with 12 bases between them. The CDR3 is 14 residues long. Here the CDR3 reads CASSPIEGSYEQYF. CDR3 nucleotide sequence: TGTGCCAGCAGTCCGATTGAGGGGTCCTACGAGCAGTACTTC. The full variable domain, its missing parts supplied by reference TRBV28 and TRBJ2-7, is DVKVTQSSRYLVKRTGEKVFLECVQDMDHENMFWYRQDPGLGLRLIYFSYDVKMKEKGDIPEGYSVSREKKERFSLILESASTNQTSMYLCASSPIEGSYEQYFGPGTRLTVT.

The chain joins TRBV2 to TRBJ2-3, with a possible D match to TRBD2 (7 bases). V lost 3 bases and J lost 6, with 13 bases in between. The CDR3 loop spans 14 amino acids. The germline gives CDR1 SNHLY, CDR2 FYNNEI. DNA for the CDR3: TGTGCCAGCAGTGATGGGGGGGCTTTGGATACGCAGTATTTT. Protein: CASSDGGALDTQYF.

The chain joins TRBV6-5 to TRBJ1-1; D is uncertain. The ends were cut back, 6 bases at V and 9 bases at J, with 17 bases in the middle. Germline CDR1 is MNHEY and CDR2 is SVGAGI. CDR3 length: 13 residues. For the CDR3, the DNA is TGTGCCAGCAGCCCTACTCGGGAAGGGCAAGCTTTCTTT. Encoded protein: CASSPTREGQAFF.

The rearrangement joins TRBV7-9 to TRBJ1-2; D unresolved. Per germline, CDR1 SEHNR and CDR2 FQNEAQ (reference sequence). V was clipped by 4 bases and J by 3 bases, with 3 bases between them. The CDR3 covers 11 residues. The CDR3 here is CASSYDYGYTF. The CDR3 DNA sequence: TGTGCCAGCAGCTATGACTATGGCTACACCTTC.

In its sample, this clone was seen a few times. In nucleotides, the CDR3 is TGCGCCAGCAGCCTAAGCCTCCTCAATGAGCAGTTCTTC. Protein: CASSLSLLNEQFF. The chain carries TRBV4-3 and TRBJ2-1; D not certain. The CDR3 contains 13 residues. V lost 4 bases and J 6 bases, leaving 10 bases between the germline ends. CDR1 LGHNA and CDR2 YSLEER come from the germline V gene.

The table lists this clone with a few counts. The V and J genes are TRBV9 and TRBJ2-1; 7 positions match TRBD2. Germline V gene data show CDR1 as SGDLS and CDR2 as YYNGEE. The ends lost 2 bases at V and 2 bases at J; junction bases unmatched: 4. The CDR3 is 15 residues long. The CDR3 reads CASSVGSGAYNEQFF. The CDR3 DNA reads TGTGCCAGCAGCGTGGGGAGCGGGGCCTACAATGAGCAGTTCTTC.

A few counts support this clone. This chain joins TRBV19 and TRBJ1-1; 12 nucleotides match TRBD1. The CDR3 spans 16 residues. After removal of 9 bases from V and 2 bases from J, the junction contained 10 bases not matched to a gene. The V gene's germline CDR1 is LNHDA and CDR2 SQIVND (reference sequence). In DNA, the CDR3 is TGTGCCAGCCAAATGGGACAGGGGGCCGTCAACACTGAAGCTTTCTTT. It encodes CASQMGQGAVNTEAFF.

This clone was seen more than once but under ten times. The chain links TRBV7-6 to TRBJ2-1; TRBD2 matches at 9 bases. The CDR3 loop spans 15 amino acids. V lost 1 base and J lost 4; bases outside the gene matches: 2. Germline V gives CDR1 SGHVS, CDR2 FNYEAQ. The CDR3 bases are TGTGCCAGCAGCTTAGGACTAGCGGTGTACAATGAGCAGTTCTTC. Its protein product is CASSLGLAVYNEQFF.

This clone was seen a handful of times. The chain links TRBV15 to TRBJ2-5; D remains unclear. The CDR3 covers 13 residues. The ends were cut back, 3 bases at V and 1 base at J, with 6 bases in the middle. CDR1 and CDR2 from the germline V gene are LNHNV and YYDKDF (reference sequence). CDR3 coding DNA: TGTGCCACCAGCAGCGGGCTCCAAGAGACCCAGTACTTC. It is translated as CATSSGLQETQYF.

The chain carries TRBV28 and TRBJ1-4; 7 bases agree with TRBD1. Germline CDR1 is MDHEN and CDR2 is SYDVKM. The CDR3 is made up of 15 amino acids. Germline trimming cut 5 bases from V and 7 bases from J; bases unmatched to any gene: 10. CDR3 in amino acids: CASSAPQTGSEKLFF. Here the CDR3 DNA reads TGTGCCAGCAGTGCTCCCCAGACAGGGAGTGAAAAACTGTTTTTT. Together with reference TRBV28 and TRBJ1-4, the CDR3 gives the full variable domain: DVKVTQSSRYLVKRTGEKVFLECVQDMDHENMFWYRQDPGLGLRLIYFSYDVKMKEKGDIPEGYSVSREKKERFSLILESASTNQTSMYLCASSAPQTGSEKLFFGSGTQLSVL.

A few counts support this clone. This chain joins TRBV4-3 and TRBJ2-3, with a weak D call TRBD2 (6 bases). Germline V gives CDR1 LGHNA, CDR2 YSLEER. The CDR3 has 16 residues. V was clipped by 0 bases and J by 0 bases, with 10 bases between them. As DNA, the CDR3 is TGCGCCAGCAGCCAAGATCTCCGGGGGAGCACAGATACGCAGTATTTT. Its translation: CASSQDLRGSTDTQYF.

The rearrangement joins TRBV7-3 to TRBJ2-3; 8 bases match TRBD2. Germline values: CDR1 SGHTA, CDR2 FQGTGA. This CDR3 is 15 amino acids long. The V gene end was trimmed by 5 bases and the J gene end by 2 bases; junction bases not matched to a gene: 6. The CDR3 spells CASSKSGGYTDTQYF. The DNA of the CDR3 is TGTGCCAGCAGCAAGAGCGGGGGCTACACAGATACGCAGTATTTT.

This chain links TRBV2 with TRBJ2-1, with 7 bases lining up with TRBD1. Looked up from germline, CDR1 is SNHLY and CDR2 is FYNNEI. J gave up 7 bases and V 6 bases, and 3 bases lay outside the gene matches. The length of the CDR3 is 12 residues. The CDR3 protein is CASRLQGNEQFF. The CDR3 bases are TGTGCCAGCAGATTACAGGGGAATGAGCAGTTCTTC.

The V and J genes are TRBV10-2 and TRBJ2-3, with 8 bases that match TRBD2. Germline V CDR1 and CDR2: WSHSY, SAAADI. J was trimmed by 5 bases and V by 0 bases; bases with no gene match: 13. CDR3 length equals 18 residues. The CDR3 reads CASSESTSLGGGKDTQYF. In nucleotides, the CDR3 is TGCGCCAGCAGTGAGTCGACCTCATTAGGCGGGGGGAAAGATACGCAGTATTTT.

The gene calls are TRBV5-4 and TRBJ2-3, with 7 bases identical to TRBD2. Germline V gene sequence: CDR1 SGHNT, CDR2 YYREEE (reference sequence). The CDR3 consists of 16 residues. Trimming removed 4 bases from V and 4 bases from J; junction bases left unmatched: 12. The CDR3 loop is CASSARGEVTSDTQYF. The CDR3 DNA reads TGTGCCAGCAGCGCACGGGGGGAAGTTACGTCAGATACGCAGTATTTT.

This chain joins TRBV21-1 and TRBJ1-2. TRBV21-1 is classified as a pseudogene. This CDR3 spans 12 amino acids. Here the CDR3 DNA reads TGTGCCAGCAGTCGGGAAATGGATGGCTACACCTTC. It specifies CASSREMDGYTF.